This T cell receptor beta chain was captured in a study of T-cell reconstitution after alpha-beta-depleted transplantation in children. Broader study findings: Elevated TCRbeta diversity at day 60 was traced, in some patients, to surviving recipient T cells and thymic progenitors. About two months after transplant, alpha-beta T cells reportedly came from several hundred expanded graft clones. Hyperexpanded clones declined; after one year, newly produced T cells mostly supplied diversity.

Worth noting for this clonotype: The antigen is undetermined.

After removal of 7 bases from V and 5 bases from J, the junction contained 6 bases not matched to a gene. Germline values: CDR1 ENHRY, CDR2 SYGVKD. The CDR3 is 13 amino acids. Using unique molecular identifiers, the investigators prepared the TCRbeta library. MiXCR, applied by TCRdb to the PCR reads, yields one record per CDR3 protein. Seen here are around 200,000 distinct CDR3 sequences, around 9.2% observed once, and the top ten hold approximately 34%. This chain joins TRBV10-3 and TRBJ1-1; the match to TRBD1 covers 8 bases. The sample was PBMCs, mostly from graft donor cells, taken 360 days after TCRalphabeta/CD19-depleted stem cell transplant. The clonotype was recovered from a male patient aged 2-9 years who had a stem cell transplant for acute myeloid leukemia, so the T cells may come from the graft donor. The CDR3 DNA is TGTGCCATCACCCTGACAGGGGAGACTGAAGCTTTCTTT. It codes for CAITLTGETEAFF.